The entry below describes one TCR beta chain. Its specificity is unknown. Then a second PCR, running about 6 to 12 cycles, was carried out with a sample-barcoded 5' primer and a J-beta primer mix. In TCRdb, the 5' RACE reads were re-called with MiXCR into one record per CDR3 protein. Here the sample spans 650,000 to 800,000 distinct CDR3 sequences, approximately 48% being singletons. The data are from a study of blood T cells in healthy people across ages. Study overall: Per two T cells, template switching captured roughly one barcoded beta molecule. General study findings and limits: Estimates of total diversity, which came from one million sequenced T cells, were considered to be underestimates.

The sample consisted of blood. This clonotype originated in a man in his fifties or sixties in good health.

CDR3 protein: CATGEGHSYEQYF. CDR3 in DNA: TGTGCCACCGGTGAGGGACATTCCTACGAGCAGTACTTC. The chain has TRBV6-6 and TRBJ2-7; a weak D match, TRBD1 (6 bases). CDR1 and CDR2 (germline): MNHNY, SVGAGI (reference sequence). The CDR3 totals 13 residues. Trimming pared 10 bases from V and 1 base from J, leaving 14 bases between.